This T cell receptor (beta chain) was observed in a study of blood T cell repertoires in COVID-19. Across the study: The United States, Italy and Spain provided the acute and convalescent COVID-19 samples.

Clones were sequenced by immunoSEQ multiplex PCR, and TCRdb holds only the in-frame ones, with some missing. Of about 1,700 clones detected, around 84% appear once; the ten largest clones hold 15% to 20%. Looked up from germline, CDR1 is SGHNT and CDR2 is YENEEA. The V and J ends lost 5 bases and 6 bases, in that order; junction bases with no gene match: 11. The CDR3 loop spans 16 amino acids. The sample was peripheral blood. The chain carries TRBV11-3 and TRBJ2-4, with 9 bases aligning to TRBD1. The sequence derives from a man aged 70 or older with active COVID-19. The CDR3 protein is CASSPAGTGRGNIQYF. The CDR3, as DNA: TGTGCCAGCAGCCCCGCCGGGACAGGGAGGGGAAACATTCAGTACTTC.